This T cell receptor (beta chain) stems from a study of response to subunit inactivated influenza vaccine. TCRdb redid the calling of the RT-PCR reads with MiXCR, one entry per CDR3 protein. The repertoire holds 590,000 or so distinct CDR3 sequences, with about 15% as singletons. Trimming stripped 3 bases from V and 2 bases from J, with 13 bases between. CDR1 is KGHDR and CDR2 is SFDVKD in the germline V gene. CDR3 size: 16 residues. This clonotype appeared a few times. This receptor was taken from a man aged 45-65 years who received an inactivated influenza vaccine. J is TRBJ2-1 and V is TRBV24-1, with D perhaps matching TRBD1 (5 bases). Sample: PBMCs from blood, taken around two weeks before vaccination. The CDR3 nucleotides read TGTGCCACCAGTGATCTGAAGGGGCAGACCTACAATGAGCAGTTCTTC. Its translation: CATSDLKGQTYNEQFF.